The 4 T cell receptor beta chains below all came from one sample that was sequenced in a study of blood T cell repertoires in COVID-19. The data were produced by immunoSEQ multiplex PCR, yet TCRdb's version contains in-frame clones alone and is incomplete. Of tens of thousands of clones listed, roughly 89% are singletons. The material sequenced was peripheral blood. The receptors derive from a woman in her sixties or seventies with COVID-19, enrolled during active disease.

V and J are TRBV6-1 and TRBJ1-5; D not certain. Germline lookup yields CDR1 MNHNS and CDR2 SASEGT. Trimming pared 2 bases from V and 7 bases from J, leaving 9 bases between. The CDR3 is 13 amino acids. The CDR3 loop reads CASSETGWQPQHF. CDR3 DNA sequence: TGTGCCAGCAGTGAAACGGGATGGCAGCCCCAGCATTTT.

This chain links TRBV7-2 with TRBJ1-3; 8 bases are shared with TRBD1. Looked up from germline, CDR1 is SGHTA and CDR2 is FQGNSA. CDR3 length: 17 residues. J lost 6 bases, V lost 1 base, and 11 bases had no gene match. DNA for the CDR3: TGTGCCAGCAGCTTAGACTCGCAGGGGGCGTTAGAAAACACCATATATTTT. Protein sequence: CASSLDSQGALENTIYF.

V is TRBV2 and J is TRBJ2-7; D is perhaps TRBD2 (5 bases). The CDR3 runs 14 residues. V lost 10 bases to trimming and J lost 2 bases, with 18 bases between them. The germline gives CDR1 SNHLY, CDR2 FYNNEI. CDR3 coding DNA: TGTGCCACCAGAAGAGAGGGCACTCCCTACGAGCAGTACTTC. Residues: CATRREGTPYEQYF. The variable domain in full, completed from reference TRBV2 and TRBJ2-7, reads EPEVTQTPSHQVTQMGQEVILRCVPISNHLYFYWYRQILGQKVEFLVSFYNNEISEKSEIFDDQFSVERPDGSNFTLKIRSTKLEDSAMYFCATRREGTPYEQYFGPGTRLTVT.

This chain connects TRBV27 to TRBJ1-5; 7 bases fit TRBD1. This CDR3 spans 15 amino acids. The J segment lost 6 bases and the V segment lost 1 base, leaving 6 bases of the junction unmatched. CDR1 MNHEY and CDR2 SMNVEV come from the germline V gene (reference sequence). CDR3 DNA sequence: TGTGCCAGCAGTTTATACGCCTCAGGGGGTCAGCCCCAGCATTTT. The encoded protein is CASSLYASGGQPQHF.